A selection of T cell receptor beta chains follows, all from one sample in a study of cytomegalovirus exposure and HLA in healthy donors. Profiled with immunoSEQ multiplex PCR; TCRdb holds only in-frame clones, not every one. The sample gives 80,000 to 95,000 clones, approximately 93% of which show up once; around 1.1% is in the top ten. Sequenced material: PBMCs. The receptors stem from a woman aged 25 to 45 in good health and CMV-seropositive. Both conserved end residues are part of each CDR3. A D gene is named only where the DNA matches it firmly. Not every row has a clone size; where given, it reads once, few, many or a size class.

D gene,J gene,clone size,V gene,CDR3 DNA,CDR3 protein
TRBD1,TRBJ1-5,few,TRBV2,TGTGCCACTTCCGGGACAGGGTACAATCAGCCCCAGCATTTT,CATSGTGYNQPQHF
.,TRBJ2-7,once,TRBV28,TGTGCCAGCAGAGAACAGGGTGACTCCTACGAGCAGTACTTC,CASREQGDSYEQYF
.,TRBJ1-3,.,TRBV28,TGTGCCAGCAGTTCCACGGGCGGGGCTGGAAACACCATATATTTT,CASSSTGGAGNTIYF
TRBD2,TRBJ2-2,.,TRBV28,TGTGCCAGCAGTTTCCCCCGTTCTGGACTGACTAGCGCGAACACCGGGGAGCTGTTTTTT,CASSFPRSGLTSANTGELFF
TRBD2,TRBJ2-1,.,TRBV5-1,TGCGCCAGCAGTCCGATCTCCCTAGCGGGCTACAATGAGCAGTTCTTC,CASSPISLAGYNEQFF
.,TRBJ2-3,.,TRBV19,TGTGCCAGTATAGGAGGGGTTTTCGCAGATACGCAGTATTTT,CASIGGVFADTQYF
TRBD1,TRBJ1-1,.,TRBV7-2,TGTGCCAGCAGCTTCCGGACAGGGGGAAGCACTGAAGCTTTCTTT,CASSFRTGGSTEAFF
.,TRBJ2-7,.,TRBV6-6,TGTGCCAGCAGTACCAGGACCTACGAGCAGTACTTC,CASSTRTYEQYF
.,TRBJ2-3,once,TRBV9,TGTGCCAGCAGCCCCAGGGGGACTAGCACAGATACGCAGTATTTT,CASSPRGTSTDTQYF
.,TRBJ2-3,.,TRBV21-1,TGTGCCAGCAGTGGGTGGGGGACTAGCGGGTCTGTCAGCACAGATACGCAGTATTTT,CASSGWGTSGSVSTDTQYF
.,TRBJ2-5,.,TRBV28,TGTGCCAGCAGTTTCCTAGCGAGAGGGGAGACCCAGTACTTC,CASSFLARGETQYF
.,TRBJ1-5,.,TRBV28,TGTGCCAGCAGTTTCGGGATGGCCATGGGGCAGCCCCAGCATTTT,CASSFGMAMGQPQHF
TRBD1,TRBJ1-2,.,TRBV4-3,TGCGCCAGCACCCCGGGAGGGGGCGCGGTTGGGCATGGCTACACCTTC,CASTPGGGAVGHGYTF
.,TRBJ1-4,.,TRBV4-1,TGCGCCAGCAGCCAAGTCGGAGGTTCGGGCGAAAAACTGTTTTTT,CASSQVGGSGEKLFF
TRBD2,TRBJ2-5,.,TRBV18,TGTGCCAGCTCACCGCTTGGCGGGGGGACAGAGACCCAGTACTTC,CASSPLGGGTETQYF
.,TRBJ2-1,.,TRBV5-4,TGTGCCAGCAGCTTGTTATCTGGCCCGGGATCCTACAATGAGCAGTTCTTC,CASSLLSGPGSYNEQFF
TRBD2,TRBJ2-1,.,TRBV9,TGTGCCAGCAGCCCCCCTAGCGGAAGCTCCTACAATGAGCAGTTCTTC,CASSPPSGSSYNEQFF
TRBD1,TRBJ1-5,.,TRBV7-8,TGTGCCAGCAGCTTACACAGGGGACCGAATCAGCCCCAGCATTTT,CASSLHRGPNQPQHF
.,TRBJ2-2,.,TRBV6-6,TGTGCCAGCACCCCCAGCACCGGGGAGCTGTTTTTT,CASTPSTGELFF
.,TRBJ2-1,once,TRBV5-1,TGCGCCAGCAGCTTGACCAGGGTATCCTACAATGAGCAGTTCTTC,CASSLTRVSYNEQFF
.,TRBJ1-2,.,TRBV30,TGTGCCTGGAGTAACCCAGGAAGGAGGGGAGACGGCTACACCTTC,CAWSNPGRRGDGYTF
TRBD1,TRBJ1-2,.,TRBV27,TGTGCCAGCAGCCCTACAGGGGGAGGCTACACCTTC,CASSPTGGGYTF
TRBD1,TRBJ2-7,.,TRBV6-1,TGTGCCAGCAGTGAATGGACAGGGAGGAACGAGCAGTACTTC,CASSEWTGRNEQYF
TRBD2,TRBJ2-1,.,TRBV28,TGTGCCAGCAGAGCAGCGGGAGTCTCCTACAATGAGCAGTTCTTC,CASRAAGVSYNEQFF
TRBD2,TRBJ2-5,.,TRBV19,TGTGCCAGTGGTAGCGGGCAAGAGACCCAGTACTTC,CASGSGQETQYF
.,TRBJ1-1,.,TRBV2,TGTGCCAGCAGTCCGGACGGGGGCACTGAAGCTTTCTTT,CASSPDGGTEAFF
.,TRBJ2-7,once,TRBV6-1,TGTGCCAGCGGAGAGGTTGTACAAGAGCAGTACTTC,CASGEVVQEQYF
TRBD1,TRBJ1-1,.,TRBV7-2,TGTGCCAGCAGCTTCCGGACAGGGAACACTGAAGCTTTCTTT,CASSFRTGNTEAFF